This TCR beta chain is from a study of human T cells and chemical hapten exposure. Study details: Diphenylcyclopropenone, dosed weekly to the scalp, was given to patients throughout the roughly 24-week study. Small volume differences among pooled libraries mainly caused per-sample TCR yield variation.

Only a few counts were recorded for this clonotype. The antigen is unknown. Study outcomes and limitations: Each of the donors had alopecia, so their immune responses may not resemble those of healthy people. Among TCRs, those above 1 in 1000 frequency were unaffected by DPC sensitization.

From the RACE reads, TCRdb called clonotypes with MiXCR, one entry per CDR3 protein. The data show about 40,000 distinct CDR3 sequences, roughly a tenth seen once. The time point denotes: pre-sensitization, week 0. The treatment denotes: therapeutic diphenylcyclopropenone sensitization with weekly scalp DPC. Germline assignment: CDR1 MNHNY and CDR2 SVGAGI (reference sequence). V lost 2 bases, J lost 10 bases, and 12 bases lay in between. The CDR3 loop spans 14 amino acids. The receptor's source is a man younger than 45 with alopecia areata. Some clones in this sample may be carry-over from other donors' samples. V and J are TRBV6-6 and TRBJ1-6; D is uncertain. Material: whole blood, obtained in connection with sensitization to the hapten diphenylcyclopropenone (DPC). The CDR3 reads CASSYADRGSPLHF. In DNA form, the CDR3 reads TGTGCCAGCAGTTACGCGGACCGGGGATCACCCCTCCACTTT.